The present entry profiles one T cell receptor beta chain with its context. The assay was immunoSEQ multiplex PCR, and TCRdb's table has in-frame clones only and misses some. Here the sample spans 200,000 to 250,000 clones, around 90% being singletons. CDR3 size: 13 residues. V dropped 8 bases and J dropped 0 bases, with 8 bases sitting between them. CDR1 is SNHLY and CDR2 is FYNNEI in the germline V gene. This specimen comes from a study of blood T cell repertoires in COVID-19. This receptor was obtained from a man between 18 and 35 years old with active or convalescent COVID-19. The chain uses TRBV2 and TRBJ2-1; tentative D call: TRBD2 (6 bases). Input material: peripheral blood. Here the CDR3 DNA reads TGTGCCAGCGGGGAGGTCTCCTACAATGAGCAGTTCTTC. Translation gives CASGEVSYNEQFF.